This TCR beta chain was sequenced in a study of blood T cells in healthy people across ages. CDR1 is SNHLY and CDR2 is FYNNEI in the germline V gene. The CDR3 sequence is 14 residues long. Trimming took off 4 bases at V and 0 bases at J, with 4 bases between the two ends. It was with a sample-barcoded 5' primer and a J-beta primer mix that a second PCR of roughly 6 to 11 cycles was run. Using its own MiXCR run on the 5' RACE reads, TCRdb lists one record per CDR3 protein. The data show around 820,000 distinct CDR3 sequences, around 25% seen once. This clonotype has a handful of counts. The data also belong to a second study, concerning T cells of mothers and their children.

This TCR was recovered from a boy under 18 in good health. This sequence joins TRBV2 and TRBJ2-6; D uncertain. The sequencing input was blood. The CDR3 here is CASSVGSGANVLTF. In DNA, the CDR3 is TGTGCCAGCAGTGTGGGCTCTGGGGCCAACGTCCTGACTTTC.